The clone carrying this T cell receptor beta chain appeared once. The CDR3 is 15 amino acids. In germline, CDR1 is SGHTA, CDR2 FQGNSA. The V and J ends lost 5 bases and 3 bases, in that order; junction bases with no gene match: 7. This sample is drawn from a study of blood T cell repertoires in COVID-19. Generated by immunoSEQ multiplex PCR, the TCRdb table keeps only in-frame clones and is missing some. The sample yields about 170,000 clones, around 80% seen once. The TCR sequence derives from a woman older than 75 with acute or convalescent COVID-19. The specimen sequenced was peripheral blood. This chain links TRBV7-2 with TRBJ1-3; the match to TRBD1 covers 7 bases. CDR3 DNA: TGTGCCAGCAGCCCCCGACAGGGAGGTGGAAACACCATATATTTT. Residues: CASSPRQGGGNTIYF.